This T cell receptor (beta chain) was obtained from a study of memory CD4+ T cells and cytomegalovirus serostatus. As for the study in general: This sample comes from healthy Belgian adults, several CMV seropositive, approximately 25 seronegative.

The sort gate was single viable CD3+CD4+CD8-CD45RO+ cells for memory CD4+ T cells. Serostatus was set by detecting CMV pp150, pp28, p38, p52 IgG. The CDR3 totals 15 residues. The germline V gene has CDR1 MNHNS and CDR2 SASEGT. Trimming cost V 4 bases and J 7 bases; bases outside gene matches: 12. Original processing notes: Out-of-frame sequences were removed, leaving about 2.2 million distinct TCRbeta sequences. Clones were read by immunoSEQ multiplex PCR, and TCRdb kept only the in-frame ones, dropping some. V, J and clone size derive from that table, while D and trimming were established from the DNA sequence. The table has some 65,000 clones, around 81% seen once. Only one count was recorded for this clone.

This TCR was sampled from an adult in good health and CMV-seronegative. Some clones in this sample may be carry-over from other donors' samples. The V call is TRBV6-1, the J call TRBJ2-5; 7 bases are shared with TRBD2. What was sequenced was memory CD4+ T cells from blood. The CDR3 nucleotides read TGTGCCAGCAGTGGAGGCGCGGGGGAAGGTCGGACCCAGTACTTC. This encodes CASSGGAGEGRTQYF.